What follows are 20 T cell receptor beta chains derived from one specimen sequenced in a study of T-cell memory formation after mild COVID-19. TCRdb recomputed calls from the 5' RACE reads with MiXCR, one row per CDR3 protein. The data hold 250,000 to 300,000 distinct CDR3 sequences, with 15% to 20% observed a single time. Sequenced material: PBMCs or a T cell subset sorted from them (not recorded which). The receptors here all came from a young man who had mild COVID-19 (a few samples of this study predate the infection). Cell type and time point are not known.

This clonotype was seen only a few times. The CDR3 loop reads CAIWAGTYGYTF. CDR3 DNA sequence: TGTGCCATCTGGGCAGGGACGTATGGCTACACCTTC. This chain uses TRBV10-3 with TRBJ1-2, with D possibly TRBD1 on 5 matching bases. CDR1 is ENHRY, CDR2 SYGVKD, per germline. V was pared by 8 bases and J by 5 bases, with 12 bases between. The CDR3 is 12 amino acids.

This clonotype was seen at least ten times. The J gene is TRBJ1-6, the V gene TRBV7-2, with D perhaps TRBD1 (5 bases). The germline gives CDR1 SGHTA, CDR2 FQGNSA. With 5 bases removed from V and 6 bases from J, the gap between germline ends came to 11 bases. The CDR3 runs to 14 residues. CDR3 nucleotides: TGTGCCAGCAGCCGGTCGGGGCCTAATTCACCCCTCCACTTT. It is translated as CASSRSGPNSPLHF.

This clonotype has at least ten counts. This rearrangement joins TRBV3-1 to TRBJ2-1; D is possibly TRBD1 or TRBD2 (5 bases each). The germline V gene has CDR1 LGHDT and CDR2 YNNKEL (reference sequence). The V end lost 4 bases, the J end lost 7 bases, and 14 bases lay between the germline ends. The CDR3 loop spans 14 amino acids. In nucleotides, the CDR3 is TGTGCCAGCAGCCTGGGCGGTGGGACGAATGAGCAGTTCTTC. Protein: CASSLGGGTNEQFF.

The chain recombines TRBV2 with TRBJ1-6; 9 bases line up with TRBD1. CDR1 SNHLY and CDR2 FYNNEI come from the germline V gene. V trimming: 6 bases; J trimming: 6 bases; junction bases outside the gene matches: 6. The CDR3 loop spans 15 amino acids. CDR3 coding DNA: TGTGCCAGCAGCTCCCTGACAGGGGGTAATTCACCCCTCCACTTT. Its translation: CASSSLTGGNSPLHF.

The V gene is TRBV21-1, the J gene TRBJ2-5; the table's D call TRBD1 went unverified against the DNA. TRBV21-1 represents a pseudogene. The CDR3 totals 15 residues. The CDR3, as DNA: TGTGCCAGCAGCAAAGTAGGCAGGGGCGAAGAGACCCAGTACTTC. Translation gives CASSKVGRGEETQYF.

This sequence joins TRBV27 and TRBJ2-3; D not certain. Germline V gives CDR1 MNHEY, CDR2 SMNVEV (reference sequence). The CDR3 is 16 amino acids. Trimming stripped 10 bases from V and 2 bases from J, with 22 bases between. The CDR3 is CAIPDTSKAHTDTQYF. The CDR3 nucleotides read TGTGCCATACCCGATACCAGCAAGGCGCACACAGATACGCAGTATTTT.

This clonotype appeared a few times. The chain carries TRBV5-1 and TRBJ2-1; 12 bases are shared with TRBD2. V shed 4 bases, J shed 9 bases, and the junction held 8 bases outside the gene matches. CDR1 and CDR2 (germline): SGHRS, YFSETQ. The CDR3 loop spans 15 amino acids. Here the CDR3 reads CASSAPSGGASEQFF. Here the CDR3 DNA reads TGCGCCAGCAGCGCGCCTAGCGGGGGGGCCAGTGAGCAGTTCTTC.

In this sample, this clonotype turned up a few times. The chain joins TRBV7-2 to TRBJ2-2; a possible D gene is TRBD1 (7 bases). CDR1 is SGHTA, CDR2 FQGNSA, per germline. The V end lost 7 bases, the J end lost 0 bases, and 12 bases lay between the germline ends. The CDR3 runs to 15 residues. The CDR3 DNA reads TGTGCCAGCACCAGGGGGGCTTCGAACACCGGGGAGCTGTTTTTT. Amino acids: CASTRGASNTGELFF.

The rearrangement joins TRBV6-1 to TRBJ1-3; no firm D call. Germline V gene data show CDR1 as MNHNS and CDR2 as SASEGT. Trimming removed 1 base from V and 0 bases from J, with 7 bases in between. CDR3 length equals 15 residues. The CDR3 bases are TGTGCCAGCAGTGAAGGAGTTGGCTCTGGAAACACCATATATTTT. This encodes CASSEGVGSGNTIYF.

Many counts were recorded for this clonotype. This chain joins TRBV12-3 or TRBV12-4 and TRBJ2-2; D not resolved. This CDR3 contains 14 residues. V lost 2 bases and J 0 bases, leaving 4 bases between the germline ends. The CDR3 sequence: CASSLSPNTGELFF. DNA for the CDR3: TGTGCCAGCAGTTTAAGCCCGAACACCGGGGAGCTGTTTTTT.

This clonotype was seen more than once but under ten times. Here the CDR3 DNA reads TGTGCCAGCAGCCAGGGGTCGCGGAATTCACCCCTCCACTTT. It is translated as CASSQGSRNSPLHF. J is TRBJ1-6 and V is TRBV7-3; D might be TRBD1 (6 bases). Trimming took off 5 bases at V and 7 bases at J, with 12 bases between the two ends. This CDR3 region has 14 residues. The germline CDR1 and CDR2 sequences are SGHTA and FQGTGA.

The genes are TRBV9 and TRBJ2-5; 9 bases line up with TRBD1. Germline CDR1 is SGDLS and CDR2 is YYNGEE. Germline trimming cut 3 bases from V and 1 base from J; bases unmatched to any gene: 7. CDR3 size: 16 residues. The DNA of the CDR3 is TGTGCCAGCAGCGCGTCGACAGGGGGTGGCCAAGAGACCCAGTACTTC. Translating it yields CASSASTGGGQETQYF.

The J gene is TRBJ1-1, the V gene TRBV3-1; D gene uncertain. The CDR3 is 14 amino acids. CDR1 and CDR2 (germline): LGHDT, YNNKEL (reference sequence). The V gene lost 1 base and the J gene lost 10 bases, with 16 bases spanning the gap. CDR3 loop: CASSQGTGRMGAFF. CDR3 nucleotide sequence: TGTGCCAGCAGCCAAGGGACTGGCCGAATGGGAGCTTTCTTT. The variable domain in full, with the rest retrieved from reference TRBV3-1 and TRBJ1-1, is DTAVSQTPKYLVTQMGNDKSIKCEQNLGHDTMYWYKQDSKKFLKIMFSYNNKELIINETVPNRFSPKSPDKAHLNLHINSLELGDSAVYFCASSQGTGRMGAFFGQGTRLTVV.

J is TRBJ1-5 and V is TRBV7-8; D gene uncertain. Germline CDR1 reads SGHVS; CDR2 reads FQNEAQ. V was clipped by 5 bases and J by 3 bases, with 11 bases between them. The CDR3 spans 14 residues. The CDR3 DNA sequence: TGTGCCAGCAGCCACGGACGGTTCAATCAGCCCCAGCATTTT. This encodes CASSHGRFNQPQHF.

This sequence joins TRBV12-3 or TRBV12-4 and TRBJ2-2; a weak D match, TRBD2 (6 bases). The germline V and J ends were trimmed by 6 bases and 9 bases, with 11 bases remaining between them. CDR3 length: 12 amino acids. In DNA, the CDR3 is TGTGCCAGCAGCCGGGACTCACGGGAGCTGTTTTTT. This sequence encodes CASSRDSRELFF.

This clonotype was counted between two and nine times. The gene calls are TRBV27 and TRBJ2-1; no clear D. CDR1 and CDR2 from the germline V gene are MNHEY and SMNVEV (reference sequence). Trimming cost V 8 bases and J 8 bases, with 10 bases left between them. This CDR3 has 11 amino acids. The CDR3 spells CASGRLHEQFF. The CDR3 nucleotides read TGTGCCAGCGGCCGGCTGCATGAGCAGTTCTTC.

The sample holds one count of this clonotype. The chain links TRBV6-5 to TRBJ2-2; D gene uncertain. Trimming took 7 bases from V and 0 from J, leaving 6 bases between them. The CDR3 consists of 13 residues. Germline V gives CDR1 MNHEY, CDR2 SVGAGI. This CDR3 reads CASTRANTGELFF. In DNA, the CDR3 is TGTGCCAGCACGCGTGCGAACACCGGGGAGCTGTTTTTT.

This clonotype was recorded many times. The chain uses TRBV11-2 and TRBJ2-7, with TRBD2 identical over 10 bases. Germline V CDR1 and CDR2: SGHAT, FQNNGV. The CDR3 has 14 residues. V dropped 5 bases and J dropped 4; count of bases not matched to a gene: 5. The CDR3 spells CASSRPSGGYEQYF. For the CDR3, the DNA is TGTGCCAGCAGCCGCCCTAGCGGGGGTTACGAGCAGTACTTC.

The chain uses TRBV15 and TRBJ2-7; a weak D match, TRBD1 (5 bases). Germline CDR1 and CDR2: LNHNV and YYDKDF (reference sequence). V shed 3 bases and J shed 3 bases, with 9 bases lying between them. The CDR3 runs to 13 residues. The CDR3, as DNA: TGTGCCACCAGCAGGCCCGGACACTACGAGCAGTACTTC. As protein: CATSRPGHYEQYF.

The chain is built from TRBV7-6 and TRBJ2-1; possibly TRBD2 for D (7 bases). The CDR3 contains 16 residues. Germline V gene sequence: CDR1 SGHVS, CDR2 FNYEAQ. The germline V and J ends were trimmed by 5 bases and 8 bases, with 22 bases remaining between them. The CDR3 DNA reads TGTGCCAGCAGCCTCGTTACTAGCGCGCCAGGGGATGAGCAGTTCTTC. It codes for CASSLVTSAPGDEQFF.